The clone carrying this TCR beta chain was found a few times. Germline CDR1 is MNHEY and CDR2 is SVGAGI. V dropped 0 bases and J dropped 6; count of bases not matched to a gene: 13. There are 18 residues in the CDR3. The data stem from a study of vaccination and CD4 T cells after COVID-19. One entry per CDR3 protein, called by TCRdb with MiXCR from the PCR reads. The sample holds over 20,000 distinct CDR3 sequences, around three fifths seen once. This receptor was identified in a human donor who had recovered from COVID-19. The sample consisted of CD4+ T cells from blood, taken before SARS-CoV-2 vaccination. This chain uses TRBV6-5 with TRBJ2-7, with 11 bases fitting TRBD2. DNA for the CDR3: TGTGCCAGCAGTTACTCTCTTCCCTGGAGTAGCGGGGGGGGCGAGCAGTACTTC. It codes for CASSYSLPWSSGGGEQYF.